The 7 T cell receptor beta chains presented below share a single source sample, sequenced in a study of breast tumors, draining lymph nodes, adjacent tissues (dated by TCRdb to between 2015 and 2016). The library was made by multiplex PCR. Reads for this sample came from an Illumina HiSeq 2000. Through fastp at Q25 and MiXCR, TCRdb rebuilt clones from the public reads, retaining in-frame beta chains. Each entry merges the rows of one CDR3 protein and shows their most common DNA and genes. The sample has tens of thousands of distinct CDR3 sequences on record, around 23% of them singletons. Under 9.5% of the sample is in the top ten clones. Input material: breast tumor tissue. The receptors were gathered from a female donor with breast cancer. Some clones in this sample may be carry-over from other donors' samples.

In this sample, this clonotype turned up once. J is TRBJ2-7 and V is TRBV3-1; 10 bases are shared with TRBD1. Unmatched junction bases numbered 8, after V lost 0 bases and J lost 6 bases. The CDR3 is 16 amino acids. Germline CDR1 reads LGHDT; CDR2 reads YNNKEL (reference sequence). The chain's CDR3 is CASSQEWTGGDSEQYF. The CDR3, as DNA: TGTGCCAGCAGCCAAGAATGGACAGGGGGAGATAGCGAGCAGTACTTC.

This clonotype occurred many times. V gene TRBV5-1 combines with J gene TRBJ2-2; D call uncertain. This CDR3 is 13 amino acids long. Germline CDR1 and CDR2: SGHRS and YFSETQ. The V and J ends lost 0 bases and 6 bases respectively, with 6 bases between them. CDR3 sequence reads: CASSLGTAGELFF. CDR3 sequence (DNA): TGCGCCAGCAGCTTGGGCACCGCCGGGGAGCTGTTTTTT.

This clonotype was counted many times. This chain joins TRBV2 and TRBJ2-7; D is possibly TRBD2 (6 bases). Trimming took 6 bases from V and 5 from J, leaving 11 bases between them. The CDR3 sequence is 12 residues long. Germline loops: CDR1 SNHLY, CDR2 FYNNEI. CDR3 in amino acids: CASRAGGHEQYF. The CDR3 DNA is TGTGCCAGCAGAGCGGGTGGGCACGAGCAGTACTTC. The full variable domain, in which reference TRBV2 and TRBJ2-7 provide the parts outside the CDR3, is EPEVTQTPSHQVTQMGQEVILRCVPISNHLYFYWYRQILGQKVEFLVSFYNNEISEKSEIFDDQFSVERPDGSNFTLKIRSTKLEDSAMYFCASRAGGHEQYFGPGTRLTVT.

The chain links TRBV5-1 to TRBJ1-1; D unclear. CDR1 and CDR2 (germline): SGHRS, YFSETQ. V was shortened by 4 bases and J by 0 bases, with 13 bases between the two germline ends. The CDR3 is 15 amino acids. The DNA of the CDR3 is TGCGCCAGCAGCCCCACTGTGACACTGAACACTGAAGCTTTCTTT. Protein: CASSPTVTLNTEAFF. Drawing the rest from reference TRBV5-1 and TRBJ1-1, the complete variable domain is KAGVTQTPRYLIKTRGQQVTLSCSPISGHRSVSWYQQTPGQGLQFLFEYFSETQRNKGNFPGRFSGRQFSNSRSEMNVSTLELGDSALYLCASSPTVTLNTEAFFGQGTRLTVV.

Only one count was recorded for this clonotype. A read error may explain this, as a much larger clone is one base away. The rearrangement links TRBV5-4 to TRBJ2-1, with a possible D match to TRBD2 (6 bases). Germline loops: CDR1 SGHNT, CDR2 YYREEE (reference sequence). This CDR3 has 14 residues. Trimming stripped 6 bases from V and 9 bases from J, with 19 bases between. CDR3 bases: TGTGCCAGCAAACCATGGGCGGGGATCCGTGAGCAGTTCTTC. Translation gives CASKPWAGIREQFF. The entire variable domain, with the rest obtained from reference TRBV5-4 and TRBJ2-1, is as follows: ETGVTQSPTHLIKTRGQQVTLRCSSQSGHNTVSWYQQALGQGPQFIFQYYREEENGRGNFPPRFSGLQFPNYSSELNVNALELDDSALYLCASKPWAGIREQFFGPGTRLTVL.

The sample holds many counts of this clonotype. V usage is TRBV9 and J usage is TRBJ1-2; 12 nucleotides agree with TRBD1. V was clipped by 5 bases and J by 4 bases; unmatched bases: 3. The CDR3 covers 14 residues. Germline CDR1 and CDR2: SGDLS and YYNGEE. CDR3 coding DNA: TGTGCCAGCAGGGGGACAGGGGGCTTCTATGGCTACACCTTC. Its translation is CASRGTGGFYGYTF.

The chain carries TRBV5-1 and TRBJ2-1; 8 bases map to TRBD2. Unmatched junction bases numbered 6, after V lost 4 bases and J lost 3 bases. This CDR3 comprises 15 residues. In germline, CDR1 is SGHRS, CDR2 YFSETQ. The DNA for the CDR3 is TGCGCCAGCAGCCCGGACGGGACTAGCTACAATGAGCAGTTCTTC. Protein: CASSPDGTSYNEQFF.